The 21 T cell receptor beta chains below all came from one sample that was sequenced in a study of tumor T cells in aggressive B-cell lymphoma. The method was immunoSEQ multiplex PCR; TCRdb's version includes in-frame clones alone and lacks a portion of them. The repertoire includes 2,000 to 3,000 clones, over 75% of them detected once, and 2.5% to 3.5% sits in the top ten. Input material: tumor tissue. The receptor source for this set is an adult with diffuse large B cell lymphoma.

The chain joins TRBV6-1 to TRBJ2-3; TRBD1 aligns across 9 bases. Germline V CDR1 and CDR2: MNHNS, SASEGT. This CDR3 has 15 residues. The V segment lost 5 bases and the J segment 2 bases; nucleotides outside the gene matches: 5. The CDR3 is CASSPWDRDTDTQYF. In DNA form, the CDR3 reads TGTGCCAGCAGTCCCTGGGACAGGGACACAGATACGCAGTATTTT.

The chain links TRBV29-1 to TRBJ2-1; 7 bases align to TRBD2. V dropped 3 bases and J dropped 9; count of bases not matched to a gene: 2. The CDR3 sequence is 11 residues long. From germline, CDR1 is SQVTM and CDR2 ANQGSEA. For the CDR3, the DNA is TGCAGCGTTGATCCTAGCGGTGAGCAGTTCTTC. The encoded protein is CSVDPSGEQFF.

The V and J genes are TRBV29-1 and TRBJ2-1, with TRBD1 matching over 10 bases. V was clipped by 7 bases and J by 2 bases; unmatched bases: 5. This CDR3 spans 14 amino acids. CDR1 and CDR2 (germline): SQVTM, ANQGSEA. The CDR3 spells CSAPGTGAYNEQFF. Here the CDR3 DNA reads TGCAGCGCCCCCGGGACAGGGGCCTACAATGAGCAGTTCTTC.

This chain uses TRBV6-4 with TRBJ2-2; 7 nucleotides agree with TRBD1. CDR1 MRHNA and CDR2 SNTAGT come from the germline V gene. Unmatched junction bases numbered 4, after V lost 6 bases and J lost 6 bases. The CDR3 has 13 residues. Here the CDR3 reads CASSRDRAGELFF. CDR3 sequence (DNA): TGTGCCAGCAGCAGAGACAGGGCCGGGGAGCTGTTTTTT.

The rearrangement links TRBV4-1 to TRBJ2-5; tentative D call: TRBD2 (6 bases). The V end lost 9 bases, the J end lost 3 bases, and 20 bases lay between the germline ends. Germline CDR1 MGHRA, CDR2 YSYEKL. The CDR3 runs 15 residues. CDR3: CASNRGGGFEETQYF. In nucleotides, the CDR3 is TGCGCCAGTAATCGGGGTGGGGGGTTTGAAGAGACCCAGTACTTC.

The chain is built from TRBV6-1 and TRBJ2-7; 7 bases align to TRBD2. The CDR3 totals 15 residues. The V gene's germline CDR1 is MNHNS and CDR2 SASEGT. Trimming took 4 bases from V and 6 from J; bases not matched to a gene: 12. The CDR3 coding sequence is TGTGCCAGCAGTGTGTCAATCCGGGACTACTCCGAGCAGTACTTC. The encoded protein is CASSVSIRDYSEQYF.

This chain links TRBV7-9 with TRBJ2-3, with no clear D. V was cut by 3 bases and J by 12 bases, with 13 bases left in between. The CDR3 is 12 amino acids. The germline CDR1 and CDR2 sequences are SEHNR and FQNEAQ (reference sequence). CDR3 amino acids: CASSFRLSSQYF. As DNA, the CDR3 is TGTGCCAGCAGCTTCAGACTCTCTTCACAGTATTTT.

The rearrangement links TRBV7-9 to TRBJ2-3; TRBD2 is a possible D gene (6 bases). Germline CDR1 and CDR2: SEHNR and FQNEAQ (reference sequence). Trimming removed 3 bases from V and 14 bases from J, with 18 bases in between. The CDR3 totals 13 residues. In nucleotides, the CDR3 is TGTGCCAGCAGCTTCATGGGGCTAGCGAGAGCGTATTTT. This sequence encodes CASSFMGLARAYF.

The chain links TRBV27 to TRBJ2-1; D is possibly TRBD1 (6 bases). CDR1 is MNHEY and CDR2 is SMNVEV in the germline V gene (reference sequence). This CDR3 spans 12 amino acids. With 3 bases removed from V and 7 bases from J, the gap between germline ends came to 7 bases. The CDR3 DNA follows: TGTGCCAGCAGTTTTACAGGGAATGAGCAGTTCTTC. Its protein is CASSFTGNEQFF.

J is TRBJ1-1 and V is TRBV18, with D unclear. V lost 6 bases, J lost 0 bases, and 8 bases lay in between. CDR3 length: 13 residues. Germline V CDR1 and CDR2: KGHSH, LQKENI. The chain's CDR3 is CASSRDLNTEAFF. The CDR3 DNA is TGTGCCAGCTCCCGAGACTTGAACACTGAAGCTTTCTTT.

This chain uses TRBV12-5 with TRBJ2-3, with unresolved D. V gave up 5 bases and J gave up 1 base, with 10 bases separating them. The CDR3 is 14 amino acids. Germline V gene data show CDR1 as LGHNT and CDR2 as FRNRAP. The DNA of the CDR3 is TGTGCTAGTGGTATCCGCTCGGGCACAGATACGCAGTATTTT. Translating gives CASGIRSGTDTQYF.

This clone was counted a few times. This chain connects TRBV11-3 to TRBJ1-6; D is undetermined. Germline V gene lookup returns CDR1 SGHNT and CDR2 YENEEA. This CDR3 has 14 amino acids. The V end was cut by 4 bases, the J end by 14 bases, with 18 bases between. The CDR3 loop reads CASSSPREGGTLHF. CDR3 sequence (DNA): TGTGCCAGCAGCTCCCCCCGCGAGGGAGGAACCCTCCACTTT.

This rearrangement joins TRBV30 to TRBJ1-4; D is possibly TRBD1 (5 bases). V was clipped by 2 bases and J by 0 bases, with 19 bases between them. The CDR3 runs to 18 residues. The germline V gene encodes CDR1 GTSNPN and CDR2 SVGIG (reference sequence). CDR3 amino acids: CAWSPLGRRGATNEKLFF. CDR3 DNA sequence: TGTGCCTGGAGTCCCCTCGGACGGCGGGGCGCAACTAATGAAAAACTGTTTTTT.

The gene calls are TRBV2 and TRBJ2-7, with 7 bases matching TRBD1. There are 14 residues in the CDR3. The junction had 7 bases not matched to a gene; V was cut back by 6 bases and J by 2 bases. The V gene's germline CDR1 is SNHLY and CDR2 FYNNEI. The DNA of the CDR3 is TGTGCCAGCAGGGCTAATACAGGGGCCTACGAGCAGTACTTC. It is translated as CASRANTGAYEQYF. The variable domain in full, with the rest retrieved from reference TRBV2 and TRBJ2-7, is EPEVTQTPSHQVTQMGQEVILRCVPISNHLYFYWYRQILGQKVEFLVSFYNNEISEKSEIFDDQFSVERPDGSNFTLKIRSTKLEDSAMYFCASRANTGAYEQYFGPGTRLTVT.

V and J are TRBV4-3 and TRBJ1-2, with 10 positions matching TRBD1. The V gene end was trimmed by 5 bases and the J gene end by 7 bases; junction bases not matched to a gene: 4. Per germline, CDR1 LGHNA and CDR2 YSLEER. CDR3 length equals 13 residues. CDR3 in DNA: TGCGCCAGCAGCTACGGGACAGGGGTTGGCTACACCTTC. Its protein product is CASSYGTGVGYTF.

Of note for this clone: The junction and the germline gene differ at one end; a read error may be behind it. The CDR3 region has the DNA TGTGCCAGCAGCCCCGTGGACTCCCACAATGAGCAGTTCTTC. Amino acid sequence: CASSPVDSHNEQFF. This chain links TRBV7-9 with TRBJ2-1; D may be TRBD2 (5 bases). The CDR3 is made up of 14 amino acids. The germline V gene encodes CDR1 SEHNR and CDR2 FQNEAQ (reference sequence).

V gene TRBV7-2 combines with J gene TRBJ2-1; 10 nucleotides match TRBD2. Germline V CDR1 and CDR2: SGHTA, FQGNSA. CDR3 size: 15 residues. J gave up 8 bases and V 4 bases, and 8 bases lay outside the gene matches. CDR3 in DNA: TGTGCCAGCAGCTACCATAGCGGGGGGATATATGAGCAGTTCTTC. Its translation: CASSYHSGGIYEQFF.

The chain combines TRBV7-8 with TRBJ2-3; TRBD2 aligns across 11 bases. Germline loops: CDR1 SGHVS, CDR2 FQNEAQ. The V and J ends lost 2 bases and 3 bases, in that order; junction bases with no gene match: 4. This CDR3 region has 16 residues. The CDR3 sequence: CASSLYSGGATDTQYF. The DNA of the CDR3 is TGTGCCAGCAGCTTATATAGCGGGGGGGCAACAGATACGCAGTATTTT.

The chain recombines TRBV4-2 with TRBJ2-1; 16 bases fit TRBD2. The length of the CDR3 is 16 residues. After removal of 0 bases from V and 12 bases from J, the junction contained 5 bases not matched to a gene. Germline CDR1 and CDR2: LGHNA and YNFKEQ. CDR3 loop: CASSQEGTSGGAGQFF. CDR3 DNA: TGTGCCAGCAGCCAAGAGGGGACTAGCGGGGGGGCCGGGCAGTTCTTC.

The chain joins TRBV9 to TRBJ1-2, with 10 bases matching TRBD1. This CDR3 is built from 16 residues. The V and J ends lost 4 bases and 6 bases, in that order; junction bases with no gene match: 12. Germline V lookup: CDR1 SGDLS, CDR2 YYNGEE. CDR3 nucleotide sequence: TGTGCCAGCAGCCCCGGACAGGGGGGAAGAGGTCATGGCTACACCTTC. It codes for CASSPGQGGRGHGYTF.

CDR3 in amino acids: CASSLVGGGDEQYF. CDR3 bases: TGCGCCAGCAGCTTGGTCGGCGGAGGTGACGAGCAGTACTTC. The genes are TRBV5-1 and TRBJ2-7; possible D gene TRBD2, 5 bases. Trimming pared 0 bases from V and 5 bases from J, leaving 12 bases between. The CDR3 has 14 residues. Germline CDR1 SGHRS, CDR2 YFSETQ.